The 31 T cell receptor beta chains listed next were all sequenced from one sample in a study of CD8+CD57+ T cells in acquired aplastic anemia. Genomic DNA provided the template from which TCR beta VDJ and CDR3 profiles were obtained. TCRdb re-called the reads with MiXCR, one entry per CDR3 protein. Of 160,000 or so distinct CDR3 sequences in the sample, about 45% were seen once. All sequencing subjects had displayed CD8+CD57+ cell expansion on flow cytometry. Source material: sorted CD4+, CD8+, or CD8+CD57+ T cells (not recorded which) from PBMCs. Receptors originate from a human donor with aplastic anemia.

CDR3 amino acids: CASSERTANTGELFF. CDR3 nucleotide sequence: TGTGCCAGCAGTGAACGTACGGCGAACACCGGGGAGCTGTTTTTT. The chain employs TRBV2 and TRBJ2-2; D is unresolved. This CDR3 comprises 15 residues. The germline V and J ends were trimmed by 2 bases and 0 bases, with 7 bases remaining between them. Germline V gene data show CDR1 as SNHLY and CDR2 as FYNNEI.

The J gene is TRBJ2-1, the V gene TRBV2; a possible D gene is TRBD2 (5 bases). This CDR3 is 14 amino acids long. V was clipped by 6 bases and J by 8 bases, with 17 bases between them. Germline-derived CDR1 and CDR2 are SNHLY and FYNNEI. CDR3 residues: CASSQELVSDEQFF. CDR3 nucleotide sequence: TGTGCCAGCAGCCAAGAACTAGTTTCGGATGAGCAGTTCTTC. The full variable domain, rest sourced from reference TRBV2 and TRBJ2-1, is EPEVTQTPSHQVTQMGQEVILRCVPISNHLYFYWYRQILGQKVEFLVSFYNNEISEKSEIFDDQFSVERPDGSNFTLKIRSTKLEDSAMYFCASSQELVSDEQFFGPGTRLTVL.

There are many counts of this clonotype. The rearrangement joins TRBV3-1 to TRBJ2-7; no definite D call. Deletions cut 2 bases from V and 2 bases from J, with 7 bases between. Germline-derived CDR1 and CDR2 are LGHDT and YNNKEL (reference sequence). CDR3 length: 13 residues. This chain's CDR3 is CASSQPATYEQYF. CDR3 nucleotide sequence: TGTGCCAGCAGCCAACCGGCAACCTACGAGCAGTACTTC.

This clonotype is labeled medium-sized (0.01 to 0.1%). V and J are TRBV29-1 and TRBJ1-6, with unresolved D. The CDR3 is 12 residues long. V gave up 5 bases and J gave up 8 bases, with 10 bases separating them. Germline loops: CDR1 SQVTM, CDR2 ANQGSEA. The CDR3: CSVMDGDSPLHF. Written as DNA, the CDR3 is TGCAGCGTTATGGATGGGGATTCACCCCTCCACTTT.

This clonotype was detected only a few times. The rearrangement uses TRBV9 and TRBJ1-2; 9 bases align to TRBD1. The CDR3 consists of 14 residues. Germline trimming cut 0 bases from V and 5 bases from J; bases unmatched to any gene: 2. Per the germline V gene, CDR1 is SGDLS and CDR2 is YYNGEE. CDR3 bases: TGTGCCAGCAGCGTAGCGGGACAGGGTTATGGCTACACCTTC. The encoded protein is CASSVAGQGYGYTF.

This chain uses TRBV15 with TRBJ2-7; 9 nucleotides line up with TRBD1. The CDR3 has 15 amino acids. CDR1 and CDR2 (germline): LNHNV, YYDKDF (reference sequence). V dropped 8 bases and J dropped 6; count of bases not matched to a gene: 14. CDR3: CATADRGLAGREQYF. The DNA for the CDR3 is TGTGCCACCGCGGACAGGGGTCTTGCGGGTCGCGAGCAGTACTTC.

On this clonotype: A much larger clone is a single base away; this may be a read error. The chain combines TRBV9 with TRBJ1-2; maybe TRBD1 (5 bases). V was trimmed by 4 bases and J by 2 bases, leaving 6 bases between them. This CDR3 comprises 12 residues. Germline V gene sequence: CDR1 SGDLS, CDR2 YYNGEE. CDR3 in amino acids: CASSPGNYGYTF. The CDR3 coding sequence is TGTGCCAGCAGCCCAGGGAACTATGGCTACACCTTC.

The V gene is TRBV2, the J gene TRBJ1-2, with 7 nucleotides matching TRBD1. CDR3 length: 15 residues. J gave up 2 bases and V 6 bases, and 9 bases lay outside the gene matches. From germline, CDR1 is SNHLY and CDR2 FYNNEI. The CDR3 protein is CASRNNRGPNYGYTF. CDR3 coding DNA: TGTGCCAGCAGAAATAACAGGGGACCAAACTATGGCTACACCTTC.

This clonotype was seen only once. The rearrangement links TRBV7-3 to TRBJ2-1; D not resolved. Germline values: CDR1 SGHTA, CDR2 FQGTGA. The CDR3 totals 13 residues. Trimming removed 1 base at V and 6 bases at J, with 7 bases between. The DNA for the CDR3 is TGTGCCAGCAGCTTAATTACCCCCAATGAGCAGTTCTTC. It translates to CASSLITPNEQFF.

The CDR3: CASSPPWGPGELFF. CDR3 sequence (DNA): TGTGCCAGCAGCCCCCCCTGGGGGCCCGGGGAGCTGTTTTTT. The chain couples TRBV11-3 to TRBJ2-2; D is perhaps TRBD1 (6 bases). This CDR3 region has 14 residues. Trimming left V 5 bases short and J 6 bases short, with 13 bases between. Germline lookup yields CDR1 SGHNT and CDR2 YENEEA.

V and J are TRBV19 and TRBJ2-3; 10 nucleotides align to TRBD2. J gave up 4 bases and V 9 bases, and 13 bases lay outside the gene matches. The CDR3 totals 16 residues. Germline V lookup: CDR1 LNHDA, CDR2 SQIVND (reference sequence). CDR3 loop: CASKLAGAIDADTQYF. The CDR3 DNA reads TGTGCCAGCAAGCTAGCGGGAGCAATTGACGCAGATACGCAGTATTTT. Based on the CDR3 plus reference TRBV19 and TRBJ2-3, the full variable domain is DGGITQSPKYLFRKEGQNVTLSCEQNLNHDAMYWYRQDPGQGLRLIYYSQIVNDFQKGDIAEGYSVSREKKESFPLTVTSAQKNPTAFYLCASKLAGAIDADTQYFGPGTRLTVL.

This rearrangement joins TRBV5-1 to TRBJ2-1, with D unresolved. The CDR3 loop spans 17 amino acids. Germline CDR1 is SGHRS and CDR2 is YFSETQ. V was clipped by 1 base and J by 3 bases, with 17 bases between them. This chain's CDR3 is CASSLLLRQSFYNEQFF. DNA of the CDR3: TGCGCCAGCAGCTTGTTACTTAGGCAGAGCTTCTACAATGAGCAGTTCTTC.

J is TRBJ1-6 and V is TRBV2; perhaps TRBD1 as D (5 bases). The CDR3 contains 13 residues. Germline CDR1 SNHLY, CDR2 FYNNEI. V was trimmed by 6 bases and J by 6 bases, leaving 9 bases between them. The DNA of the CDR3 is TGTGCCAGCAGGACAGCTGGTAATTCACCCCTCCACTTT. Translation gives CASRTAGNSPLHF.

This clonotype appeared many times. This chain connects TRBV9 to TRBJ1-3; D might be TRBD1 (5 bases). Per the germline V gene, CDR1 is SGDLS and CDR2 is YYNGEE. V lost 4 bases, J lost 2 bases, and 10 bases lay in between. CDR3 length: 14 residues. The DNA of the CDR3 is TGTGCCAGCAGCCCCTGGGGGGCTGGAAACACCATATATTTT. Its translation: CASSPWGAGNTIYF. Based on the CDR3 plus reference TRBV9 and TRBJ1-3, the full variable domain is DSGVTQTPKHLITATGQRVTLRCSPRSGDLSVYWYQQSLDQGLQFLIQYYNGEERAKGNILERFSAQQFPDLHSELNLSSLELGDSALYFCASSPWGAGNTIYFGEGSWLTVV.

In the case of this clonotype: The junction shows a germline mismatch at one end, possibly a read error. The CDR3 loop reads CASNFQGAVTNEKLFF. CDR3 sequence (DNA): TGCGCCAGCAACTTCCAGGGGGCGGTAACTAATGAAAAACTATTTTTT. V usage is TRBV5-1 and J usage is TRBJ1-4, with 8 bases matching TRBD1. CDR3 length equals 16 residues. Germline-derived CDR1 and CDR2 are SGHRS and YFSETQ.

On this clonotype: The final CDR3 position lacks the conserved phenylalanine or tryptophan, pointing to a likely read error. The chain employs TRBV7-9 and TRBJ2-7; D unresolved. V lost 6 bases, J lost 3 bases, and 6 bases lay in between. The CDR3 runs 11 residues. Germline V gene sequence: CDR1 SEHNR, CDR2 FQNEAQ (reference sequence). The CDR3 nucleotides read TGTGCCAGCAGTCCAAACTACGAGCAGTACCTC. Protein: CASSPNYEQYL.

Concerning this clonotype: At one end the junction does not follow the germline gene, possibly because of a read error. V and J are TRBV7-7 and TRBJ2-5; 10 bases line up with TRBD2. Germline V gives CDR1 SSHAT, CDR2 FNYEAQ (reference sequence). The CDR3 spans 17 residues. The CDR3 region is CASSPSTSSGSQETQYF. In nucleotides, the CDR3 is TGTGCTAGCAGCCCCTCGACTTCTAGCGGGAGTCAAGAGACCCAGTACTTC.

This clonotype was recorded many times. The chain's CDR3 is CASSLLRRNDSPLHF. The CDR3 DNA follows: TGTGCCAGCTCACTACTCAGGCGTAATGATTCACCCCTCCACTTT. This rearrangement joins TRBV2 to TRBJ1-6; unclear D gene. V shed 8 bases and J shed 8 bases, with 19 bases lying between them. Looked up from germline, CDR1 is SNHLY and CDR2 is FYNNEI. This CDR3 has 15 amino acids.

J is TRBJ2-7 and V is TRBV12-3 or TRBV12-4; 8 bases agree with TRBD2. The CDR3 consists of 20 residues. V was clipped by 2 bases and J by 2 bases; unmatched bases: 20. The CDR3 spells CASSLPPEPQSSGVTYEQYV. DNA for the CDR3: TGTGCCAGCAGTTTACCACCTGAGCCCCAGAGTAGCGGGGTTACCTACGAGCAGTACGTC.

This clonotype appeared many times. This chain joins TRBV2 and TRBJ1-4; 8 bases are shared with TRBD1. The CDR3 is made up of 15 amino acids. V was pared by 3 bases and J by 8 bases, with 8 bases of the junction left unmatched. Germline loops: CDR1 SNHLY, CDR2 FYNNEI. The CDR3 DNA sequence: TGTGCCAGCAGTGAGGATAGGGCAGGGGGCGAAAAACTGTTTTTT. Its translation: CASSEDRAGGEKLFF. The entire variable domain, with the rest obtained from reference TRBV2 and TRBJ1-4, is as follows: EPEVTQTPSHQVTQMGQEVILRCVPISNHLYFYWYRQILGQKVEFLVSFYNNEISEKSEIFDDQFSVERPDGSNFTLKIRSTKLEDSAMYFCASSEDRAGGEKLFFGSGTQLSVL.

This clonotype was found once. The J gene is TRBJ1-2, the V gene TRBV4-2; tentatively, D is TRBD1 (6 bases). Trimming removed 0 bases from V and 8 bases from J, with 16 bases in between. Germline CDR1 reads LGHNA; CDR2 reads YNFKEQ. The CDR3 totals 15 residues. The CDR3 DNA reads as TGTGCCAGCAGCCAAGACGAGTCGTCAGGGGTAGGCTACACCTTC. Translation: CASSQDESSGVGYTF.

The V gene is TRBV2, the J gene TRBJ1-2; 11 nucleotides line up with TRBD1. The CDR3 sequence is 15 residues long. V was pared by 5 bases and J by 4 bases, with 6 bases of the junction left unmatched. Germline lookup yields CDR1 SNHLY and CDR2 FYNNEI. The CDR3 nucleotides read TGTGCCAGCAGTCTCCGGGGACAGGGGGTCTATGGCTACACCTTC. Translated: CASSLRGQGVYGYTF. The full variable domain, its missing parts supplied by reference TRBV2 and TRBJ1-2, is EPEVTQTPSHQVTQMGQEVILRCVPISNHLYFYWYRQILGQKVEFLVSFYNNEISEKSEIFDDQFSVERPDGSNFTLKIRSTKLEDSAMYFCASSLRGQGVYGYTFGSGTRLTVV.

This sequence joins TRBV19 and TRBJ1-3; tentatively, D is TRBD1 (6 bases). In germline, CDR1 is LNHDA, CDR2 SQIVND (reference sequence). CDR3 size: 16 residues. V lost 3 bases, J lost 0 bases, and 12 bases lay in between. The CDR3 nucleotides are TGTGCCAGTAGTATCGAACAGGGAAGCTCTGGAAACACCATATATTTT. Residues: CASSIEQGSSGNTIYF.

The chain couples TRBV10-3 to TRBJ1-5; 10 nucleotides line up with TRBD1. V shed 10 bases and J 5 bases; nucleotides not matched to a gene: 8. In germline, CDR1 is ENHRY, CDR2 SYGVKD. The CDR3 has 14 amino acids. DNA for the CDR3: TGTGCCAGCTCGGGACAGGGGTTGGATCAGCCCCAGCATTTT. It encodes CASSGQGLDQPQHF.

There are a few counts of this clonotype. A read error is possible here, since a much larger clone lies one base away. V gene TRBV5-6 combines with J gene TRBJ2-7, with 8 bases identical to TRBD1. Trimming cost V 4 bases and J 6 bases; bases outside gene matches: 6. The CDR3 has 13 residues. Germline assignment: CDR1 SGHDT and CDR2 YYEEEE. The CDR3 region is CASSTGTGGEQYV. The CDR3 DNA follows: TGTGCCAGCAGCACCGGGACAGGTGGCGAGCAGTACGTC.

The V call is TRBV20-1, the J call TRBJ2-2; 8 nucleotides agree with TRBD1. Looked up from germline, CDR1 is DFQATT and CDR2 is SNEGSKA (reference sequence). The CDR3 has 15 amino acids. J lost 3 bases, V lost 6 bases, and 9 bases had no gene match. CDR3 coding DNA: TGCAGTGCCCGTACAATGACAGGGGACACCGGGGAGCTGTTTTTT. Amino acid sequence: CSARTMTGDTGELFF.

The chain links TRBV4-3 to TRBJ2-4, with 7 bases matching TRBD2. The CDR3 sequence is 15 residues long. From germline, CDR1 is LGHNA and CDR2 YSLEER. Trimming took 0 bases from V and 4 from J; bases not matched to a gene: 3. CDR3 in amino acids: CASSQEGGGKNIQYF. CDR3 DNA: TGCGCCAGCAGCCAAGAGGGGGGGGGGAAAAACATTCAGTACTTC.

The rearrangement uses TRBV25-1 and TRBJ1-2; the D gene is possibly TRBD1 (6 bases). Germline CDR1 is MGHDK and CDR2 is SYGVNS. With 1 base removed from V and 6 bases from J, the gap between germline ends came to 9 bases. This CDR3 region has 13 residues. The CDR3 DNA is TGTGCCAGCAGTGAATCACAGGGACATGGCTACACCTTC. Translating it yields CASSESQGHGYTF.

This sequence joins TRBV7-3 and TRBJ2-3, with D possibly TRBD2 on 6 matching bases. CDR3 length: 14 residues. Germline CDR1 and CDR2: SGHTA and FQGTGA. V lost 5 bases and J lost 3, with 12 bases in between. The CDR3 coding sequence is TGTGCCAGCAGCAGAGGCGGGGCAACAGATACGCAGTATTTT. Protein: CASSRGGATDTQYF.

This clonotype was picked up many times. The CDR3 here is CATNARGPKETQYF. CDR3 DNA sequence: TGTGCCACCAACGCCAGGGGGCCAAAAGAGACCCAGTACTTC. The chain combines TRBV15 with TRBJ2-5, with 8 bases matching TRBD1. This CDR3 is 14 amino acids long. Germline lookup yields CDR1 LNHNV and CDR2 YYDKDF (reference sequence). After removal of 7 bases from V and 3 bases from J, the junction contained 7 bases not matched to a gene.

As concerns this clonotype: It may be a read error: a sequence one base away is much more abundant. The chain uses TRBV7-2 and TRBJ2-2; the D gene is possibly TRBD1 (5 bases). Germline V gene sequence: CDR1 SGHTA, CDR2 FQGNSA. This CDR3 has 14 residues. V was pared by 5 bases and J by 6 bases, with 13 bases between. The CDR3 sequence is CASSTGRYAGELFF. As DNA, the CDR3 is TGTGCCAGCAGCACAGGACGTTACGCCGGGGAGCTGTTTTTT. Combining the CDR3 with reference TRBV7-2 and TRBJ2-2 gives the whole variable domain GAGVSQSPSNKVTEKGKDVELRCDPISGHTALYWYRQSLGQGLEFLIYFQGNSAPDKSGLPSDRFSAERTGGSVSTLTIQRTQQEDSAVYLCASSTGRYAGELFFGEGSRLTVL.